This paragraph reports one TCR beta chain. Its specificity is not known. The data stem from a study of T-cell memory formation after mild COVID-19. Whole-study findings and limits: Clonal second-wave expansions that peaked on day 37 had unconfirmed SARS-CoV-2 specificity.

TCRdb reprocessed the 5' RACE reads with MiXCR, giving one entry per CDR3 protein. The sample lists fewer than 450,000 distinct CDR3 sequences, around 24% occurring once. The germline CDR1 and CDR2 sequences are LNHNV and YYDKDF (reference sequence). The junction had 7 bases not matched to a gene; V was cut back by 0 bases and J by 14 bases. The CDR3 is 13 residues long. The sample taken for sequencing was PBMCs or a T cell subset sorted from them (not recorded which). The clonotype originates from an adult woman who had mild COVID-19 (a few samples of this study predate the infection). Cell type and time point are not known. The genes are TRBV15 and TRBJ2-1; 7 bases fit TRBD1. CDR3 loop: CATSRDFGQEKFF. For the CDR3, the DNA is TGTGCCACCAGCAGAGATTTCGGACAGGAGAAGTTCTTC.